This T cell receptor (beta chain) appears in the sequencing data of a study of cytomegalovirus exposure and HLA in healthy donors (TCRdb year 2017). About the investigation overall: A later analysis indicated that the 100 to 150 validation repertoires were generated on the platform also employed for the roughly 650 repertoires of the first cohort. In addition to the first cohort of 500 to 850 subjects, a separate validation cohort of 120 different subjects was used. The aim of the study was to test whether cataloging public T cell receptors could identify signatures of past pathogen exposure. The study combined high-throughput TCR immunosequencing, statistical association of individual TCRs with disease status, and machine learning to predict cytomegalovirus infection status.

General findings and caveats noted by the study authors: Across donors, most TCR sequences were observed very rarely, whereas some public TCRs were present in many individuals. It was suggested by the authors that the approach could potentially be generalized to other disease states and immunological phenotypes. A later analysis had no HLA typing for the validation cohort, so co-occurrence there was scored across all 120 or so repertoires. The classifier was reported to diagnose cytomegalovirus status with high specificity and sensitivity in both the original and validation cohorts. The study gave a list of 150 to 200 TCR beta chains associated with cytomegalovirus. In vitro tests confirmed that a few of the cytomegalovirus-associated TCR beta chains recognize cytomegalovirus antigens. Subsequent analysis determined that TCRs grouped into clusters in the first cohort also showed a tendency toward co-occurrence across the 120 validation repertoires, and about 93% of cluster scores exceeded 0.

The CDR3 covers 14 residues, taking in both the cysteine and the phenylalanine. Only the CDR3 part of the read is kept: 42 bases, read in frame from the first base. V lost 1 base and J lost 7 bases, and the count of bases not matched to a germline gene is 0. Taken from the germline V gene, the CDR1 and CDR2 loops are MNHNS and SASEGT. Donors formed part of the validation cohort, which comprised about 120 subjects and was distinct from the first cohort of 666 subjects. The library was prepared using the immunoSEQ multiplex PCR assay. Turning to the authors' computational methods: A statistical classification framework was built for diagnosing cytomegalovirus status from the catalog of TCR beta chain sequences. Imported from immuneACCESS, the table was reduced by TCRdb to in-frame sequences with V and J called. These copies leave out some clones; in studies compared against another copy, an unresolved V gene accounts for under half, and the cause of the remainder is not known. That table furnishes V, J and clone size, whereas the DNA furnished D and trimming. This sample gives some 86,000 clones in total; 93% of them show up just once. Of the sample, 3.6% is held by the ten largest clones.

With regard to this clone: Its target antigen remains unknown. No clone much larger than this one lies a single base away; base qualities are absent.

The V and J genes are TRBV6-1 and TRBJ1-6, with 8 bases aligning to TRBD1. Sequenced sample: PBMCs. The sequence came from a woman in her twenties or thirties in good health and CMV-seronegative. The DNA sequence reads TGTGCCAGCAGTGAAGGGACAGGGAATTCACCCCTCCACTTT. This is translated as CASSEGTGNSPLHF.